Listed below are T cell receptor beta chains from one sample, sequenced in a study of T-cell memory formation after mild COVID-19. TCRdb called the 5' RACE reads again in MiXCR, with one record for every CDR3 protein. In the table there are 200,000 to 300,000 distinct CDR3 sequences, 15% of which are singletons. The sequenced sample consisted of PBMCs or a T cell subset sorted from them (not recorded which). The receptors shown here come from an adult woman who had mild COVID-19 (a few samples of this study predate the infection). Cell type and time point are not known. CDR3s include the opening cysteine and the closing phenylalanine or tryptophan. The D gene is left open where the match is weak. Only some rows state a clone size, as once, few, many or a class for expanded clones.

j_call d_call v_call clone_size cdr3_aa cdr3_nt
TRBJ1-2 TRBD1 TRBV4-1 . CASRDGTGRLKDYGYTF TGCGCCAGCAGGGACGGGACAGGGAGACTTAAGGACTATGGCTACACCTTC
TRBJ2-7 TRBD2 TRBV29-1 . CSATSSITYEQYF TGCAGCGCGACTAGCTCAATTACCTACGAGCAGTACTTC
TRBJ1-5 . TRBV7-9 . CASSLIVQGSIFNQPQHF TGTGCCAGCAGCTTAATTGTACAAGGGTCTATATTCAATCAGCCCCAGCATTTT
TRBJ2-5 TRBD1 TRBV29-1 . CSVDGRRQGPQETQYF TGCAGCGTTGATGGGAGACGACAGGGACCCCAAGAGACCCAGTATTTC
TRBJ2-2 . TRBV12-3/TRBV12-4 few CASSFGATGELFF TGTGCCAGCAGTTTTGGCGCTACCGGGGAGCTGTTTTTT
TRBJ2-7 . TRBV10-3 . CAISDGGDYEQYF TGTGCCATCAGCGACGGCGGGGACTACGAGCAGTACTTC
TRBJ2-7 TRBD1 TRBV5-1 many CASSLEAGGYEQYF TGCGCCAGCAGCTTGGAGGCAGGGGGCTACGAGCAGTACTTC
TRBJ2-3 . TRBV4-1 . CASSQDGATDTQYF TGCGCCAGCAGCCAAGACGGGGCCACAGATACGCAGTATTTT
TRBJ1-1 TRBD1 TRBV12-3/TRBV12-4 few CASSYRTGINTEAFF TGTGCCAGCAGTTACCGGACAGGGATCAACACTGAAGCTTTCTTT
TRBJ1-6 . TRBV6-1 . CASRTENNSPLHF TGTGCCAGCAGGACAGAAAATAATTCACCCCTCCACTTT